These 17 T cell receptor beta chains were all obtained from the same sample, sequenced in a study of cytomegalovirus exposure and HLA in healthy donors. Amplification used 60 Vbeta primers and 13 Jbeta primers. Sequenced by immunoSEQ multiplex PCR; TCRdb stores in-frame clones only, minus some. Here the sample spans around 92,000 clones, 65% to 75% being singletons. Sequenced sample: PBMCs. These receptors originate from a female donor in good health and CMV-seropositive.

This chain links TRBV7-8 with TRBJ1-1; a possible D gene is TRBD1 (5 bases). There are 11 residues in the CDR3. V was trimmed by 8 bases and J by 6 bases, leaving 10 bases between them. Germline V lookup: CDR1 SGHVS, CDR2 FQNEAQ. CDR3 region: CASGGYPEAFF. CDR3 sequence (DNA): TGTGCCAGCGGGGGGTACCCTGAAGCTTTCTTT. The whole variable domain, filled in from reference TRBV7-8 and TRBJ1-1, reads GAGVSQSPRYKVAKRGQDVALRCDPISGHVSLFWYQQALGQGPEFLTYFQNEAQLDKSGLPSDRFFAERPEGSVSTLKIQRTQQEDSAVYLCASGGYPEAFFGQGTRLTVV.

The CDR3 DNA reads as TGTGCCAGCAGTGAACAAAACACGGGGGAGCAGTACTTC. Translating it yields CASSEQNTGEQYF. The chain uses TRBV2 and TRBJ2-7; possibly TRBD2 for D (5 bases). In germline, CDR1 is SNHLY, CDR2 FYNNEI. Trimming cost V 2 bases and J 7 bases, with 12 bases left between them. CDR3 size: 13 residues.

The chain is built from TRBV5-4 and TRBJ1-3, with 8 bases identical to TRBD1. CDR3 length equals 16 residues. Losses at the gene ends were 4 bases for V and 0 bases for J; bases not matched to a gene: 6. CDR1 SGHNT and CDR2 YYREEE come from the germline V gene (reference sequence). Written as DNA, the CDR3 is TGTGCCAGCAGCCGTGGGACAGGCTTCTCTGGAAACACCATATATTTT. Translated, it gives CASSRGTGFSGNTIYF.

The CDR3 loop is CATSRVNIRLSGELFF. DNA of the CDR3: TGTGCCACCAGCAGAGTTAACATCAGATTATCCGGGGAGCTGTTTTTT. This chain connects TRBV15 to TRBJ2-2, with D unresolved. Germline V gene data show CDR1 as LNHNV and CDR2 as YYDKDF (reference sequence). V lost 1 base to trimming and J lost 6 bases, with 15 bases between them. CDR3 length equals 16 residues. Drawing the rest from reference TRBV15 and TRBJ2-2, the complete variable domain is DAMVIQNPRYQVTQFGKPVTLSCSQTLNHNVMYWYQQKSSQAPKLLFHYYDKDFNNEADTPDNFQSRRPNTSFCFLDIRSPGLGDTAMYLCATSRVNIRLSGELFFGEGSRLTVL.

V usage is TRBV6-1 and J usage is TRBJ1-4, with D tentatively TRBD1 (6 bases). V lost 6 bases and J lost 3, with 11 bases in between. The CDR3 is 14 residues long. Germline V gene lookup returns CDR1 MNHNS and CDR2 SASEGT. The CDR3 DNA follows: TGTGCCAGCAGCGAGGGGGGGGCTAATGAAAAACTGTTTTTT. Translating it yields CASSEGGANEKLFF.

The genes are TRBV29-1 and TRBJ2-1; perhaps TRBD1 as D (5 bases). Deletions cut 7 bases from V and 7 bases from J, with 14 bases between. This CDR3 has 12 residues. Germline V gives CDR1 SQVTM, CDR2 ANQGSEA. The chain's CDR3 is CSADGPGNEQFF. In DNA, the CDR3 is TGCAGCGCGGATGGGCCAGGGAATGAGCAGTTCTTC.

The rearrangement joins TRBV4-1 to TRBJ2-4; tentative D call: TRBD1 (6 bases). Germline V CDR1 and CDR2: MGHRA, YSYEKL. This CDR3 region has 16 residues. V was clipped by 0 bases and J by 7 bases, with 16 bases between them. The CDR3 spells CASSQEDSLVWNIQYF. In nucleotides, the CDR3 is TGCGCCAGCAGCCAAGAGGACAGTTTAGTTTGGAACATTCAGTACTTC.

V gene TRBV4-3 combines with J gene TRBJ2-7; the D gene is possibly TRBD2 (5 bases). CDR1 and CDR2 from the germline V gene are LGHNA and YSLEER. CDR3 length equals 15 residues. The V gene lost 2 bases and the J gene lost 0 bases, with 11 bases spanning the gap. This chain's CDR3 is CASSQRPRDSYEQYF. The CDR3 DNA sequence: TGCGCCAGCAGCCAACGTCCGAGGGACTCCTACGAGCAGTACTTC.

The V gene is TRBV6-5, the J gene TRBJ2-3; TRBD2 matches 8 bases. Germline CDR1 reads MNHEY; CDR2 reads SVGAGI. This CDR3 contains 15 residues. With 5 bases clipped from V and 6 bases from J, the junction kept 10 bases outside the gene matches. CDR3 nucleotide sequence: TGTGCCAGCAGTCCCCCGGGGGGGAGTCCGGATACGCAGTATTTT. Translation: CASSPPGGSPDTQYF.

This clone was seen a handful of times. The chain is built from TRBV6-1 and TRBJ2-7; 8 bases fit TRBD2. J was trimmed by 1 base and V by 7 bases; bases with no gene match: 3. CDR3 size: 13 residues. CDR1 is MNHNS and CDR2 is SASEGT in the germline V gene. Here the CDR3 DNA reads TGTGCCAGCACGGGAGGGCTTTCCTACGAGCAGTACTTC. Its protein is CASTGGLSYEQYF.

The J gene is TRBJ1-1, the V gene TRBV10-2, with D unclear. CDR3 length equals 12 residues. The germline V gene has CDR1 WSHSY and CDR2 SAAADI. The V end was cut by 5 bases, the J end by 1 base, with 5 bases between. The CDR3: CASSPTNTEAFF. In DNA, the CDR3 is TGCGCCAGCAGTCCTACGAACACTGAAGCTTTCTTT.

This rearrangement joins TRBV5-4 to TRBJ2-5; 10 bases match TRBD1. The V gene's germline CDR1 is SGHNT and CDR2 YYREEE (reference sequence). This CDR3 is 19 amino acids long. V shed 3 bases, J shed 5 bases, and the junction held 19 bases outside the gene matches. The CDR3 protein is CASSWARAGQGPGWETQYF. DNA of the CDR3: TGTGCCAGCAGCTGGGCCCGGGCGGGACAGGGGCCTGGGTGGGAGACCCAGTACTTC.

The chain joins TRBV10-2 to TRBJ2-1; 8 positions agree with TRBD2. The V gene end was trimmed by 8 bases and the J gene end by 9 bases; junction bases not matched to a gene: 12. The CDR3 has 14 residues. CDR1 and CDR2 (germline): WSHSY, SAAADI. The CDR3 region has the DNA TGCGCCAGCGCCTCATCGAAGCGGGAGAGTGAGCAGTTCTTC. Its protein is CASASSKRESEQFF.

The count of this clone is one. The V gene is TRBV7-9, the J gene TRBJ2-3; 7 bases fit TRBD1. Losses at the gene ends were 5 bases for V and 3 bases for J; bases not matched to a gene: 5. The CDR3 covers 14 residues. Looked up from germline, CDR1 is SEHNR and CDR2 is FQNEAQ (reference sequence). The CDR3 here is CASSEGALTDTQYF. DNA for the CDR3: TGTGCCAGCAGCGAGGGGGCCTTGACAGATACGCAGTATTTT. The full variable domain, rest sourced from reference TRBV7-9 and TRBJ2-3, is DTGVSQNPRHKITKRGQNVTFRCDPISEHNRLYWYRQTLGQGPEFLTYFQNEAQLEKSRLLSDRFSAERPKGSFSTLEIQRTEQGDSAMYLCASSEGALTDTQYFGPGTRLTVL.

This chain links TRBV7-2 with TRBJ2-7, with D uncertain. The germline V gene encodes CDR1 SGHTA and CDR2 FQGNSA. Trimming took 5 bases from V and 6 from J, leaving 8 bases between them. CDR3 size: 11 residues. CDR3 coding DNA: TGTGCCAGCAGCCAAACCGGCGAGCAGTACTTC. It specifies CASSQTGEQYF.

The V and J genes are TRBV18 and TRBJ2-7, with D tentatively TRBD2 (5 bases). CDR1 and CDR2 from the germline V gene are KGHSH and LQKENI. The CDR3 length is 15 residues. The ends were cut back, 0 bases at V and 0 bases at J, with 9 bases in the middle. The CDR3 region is CASSPPAGISYEQYF. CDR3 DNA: TGTGCCAGCTCACCACCTGCCGGGATCTCCTACGAGCAGTACTTC.

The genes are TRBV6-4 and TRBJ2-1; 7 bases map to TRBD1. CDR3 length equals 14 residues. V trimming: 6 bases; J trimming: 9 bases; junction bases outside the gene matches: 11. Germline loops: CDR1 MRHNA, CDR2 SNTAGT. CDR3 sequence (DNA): TGTGCCAGCAGAATCCGGGACAGTAACGTTGAGCAGTTCTTC. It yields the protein CASRIRDSNVEQFF.